This T cell receptor (beta chain) was recorded in a study of shared clonotypes between healthy human individuals. Points on this clone: The antigen remains undetermined.

Germline V gene data show CDR1 as SGHRS and CDR2 as YFSETQ. The CDR3 is 13 residues long. V lost 1 base and J 1 base, leaving 2 bases between the germline ends. Study-level findings and limits: Naive subsets typically showed greater estimated richness than memory subsets. Generation probabilities of non-shared clonotypes were lower (relative to those shared by all four donors).

Sequencing was performed with immunoSEQ multiplex PCR; in TCRdb, only in-frame clones are kept and a portion is missing. The sample has over 1.4 million clones; roughly 96% are singletons. Sequencing was carried out using naive CD4+ T cells sorted from blood. The sample's subset: CD45RA+ positively selected. This rearrangement joins TRBV5-1 to TRBJ2-2; D is unresolved. The receptor was derived from a man aged 25 to 40 in good health. CDR3: CASSLKNTGELFF. The CDR3 DNA sequence: TGCGCCAGCAGCTTGAAGAACACCGGGGAGCTGTTTTTT.